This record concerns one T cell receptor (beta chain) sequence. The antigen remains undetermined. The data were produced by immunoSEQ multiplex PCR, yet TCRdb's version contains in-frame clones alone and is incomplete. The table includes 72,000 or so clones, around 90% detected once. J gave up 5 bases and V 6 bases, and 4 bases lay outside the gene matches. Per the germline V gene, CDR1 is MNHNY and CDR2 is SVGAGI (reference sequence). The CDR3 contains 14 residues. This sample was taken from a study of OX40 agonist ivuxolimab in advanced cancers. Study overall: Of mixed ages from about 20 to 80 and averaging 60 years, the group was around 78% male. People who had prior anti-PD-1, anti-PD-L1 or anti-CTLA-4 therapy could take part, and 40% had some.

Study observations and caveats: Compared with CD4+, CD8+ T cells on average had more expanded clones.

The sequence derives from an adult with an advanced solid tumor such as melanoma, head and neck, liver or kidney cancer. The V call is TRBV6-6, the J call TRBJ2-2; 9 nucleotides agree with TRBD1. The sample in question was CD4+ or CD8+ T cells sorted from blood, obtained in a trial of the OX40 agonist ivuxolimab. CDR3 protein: CASSTGGATGELFF. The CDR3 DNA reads TGTGCCAGCAGCACAGGGGGCGCGACCGGGGAGCTGTTTTTT.